This TCR beta chain was sequenced during a study of cytomegalovirus exposure and HLA in healthy donors. Findings and limits, study-wide: Across donors, sequencing depth was assumed by presence/absence analyses to be roughly uniform. Analyzed later, association rates of TCRs varied across HLA loci, with DRB1 most and HLA-C fewest. The productive fraction for most TCR beta V segments was about 90% or about 30% in an earlier analysis. Follow-up analysis later connected one missense variant in DCLRE1C with trimming of TCR beta V- and J-genes.

Amplification used 60 Vbeta primers and 13 Jbeta primers. Repertoires were generated with immunoSEQ multiplex PCR, while TCRdb's copy carries only in-frame clones and drops some. Of roughly 86,000 clones listed, 60% to 80% are singletons. Germline-derived CDR1 and CDR2 are SGHRS and YFSETQ. The V end lost 0 bases, the J end lost 1 base, and 13 bases lay between the germline ends. The CDR3 consists of 16 residues. Details on this clone: Its antigen is not identified.

Material for sequencing was PBMCs. The chain uses TRBV5-1 and TRBJ2-5; a weak D match, TRBD1 (5 bases). The source of this sequence is a man aged 45-65 years in good health and CMV-seropositive. CDR3 sequence: CASSLVSGQLQETQYF. For the CDR3, the DNA is TGCGCCAGCAGCTTGGTATCAGGACAACTCCAAGAGACCCAGTACTTC.